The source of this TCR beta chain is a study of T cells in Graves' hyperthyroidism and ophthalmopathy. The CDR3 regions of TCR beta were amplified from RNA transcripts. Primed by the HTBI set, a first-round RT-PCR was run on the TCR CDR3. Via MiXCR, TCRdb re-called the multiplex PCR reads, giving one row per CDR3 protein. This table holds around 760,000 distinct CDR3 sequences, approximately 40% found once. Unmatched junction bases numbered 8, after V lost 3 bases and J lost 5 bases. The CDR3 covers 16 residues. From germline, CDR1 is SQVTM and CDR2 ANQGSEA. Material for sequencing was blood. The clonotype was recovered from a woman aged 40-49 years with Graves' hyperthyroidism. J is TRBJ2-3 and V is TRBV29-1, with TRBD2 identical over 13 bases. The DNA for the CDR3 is TGCAGCGTTGACCATGGACTAGCGGGAGCGATAGATACGCAGTATTTT. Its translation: CSVDHGLAGAIDTQYF.